These T cell receptor beta chains were read from a single sample in a study of blood T cell repertoires in COVID-19. Method: immunoSEQ multiplex PCR; TCRdb's copy keeps in-frame clones and lacks some. The sample includes some 230,000 clones, 65% to 90% of them seen just once. What was sequenced was peripheral blood. The receptor source for this set is a woman aged 50 to 65 with acute or convalescent COVID-19. Both conserved end residues are part of each CDR3.

j_call: TRBJ2-5
v_call: TRBV29-1
cdr3_aa: CSVENGLNQETQYF

j_call: TRBJ1-2
v_call: TRBV2
cdr3_aa: CASSAVGGGYTF

j_call: TRBJ2-2
v_call: TRBV21-1
cdr3_aa: CASSKPRLSAGELFF

j_call: TRBJ2-7
v_call: TRBV9
cdr3_aa: CASSRAGGPYEQYF

j_call: TRBJ1-5
v_call: TRBV6-5
cdr3_aa: CASSPGTGGLQPQHF

j_call: TRBJ2-5
v_call: TRBV7-2
cdr3_aa: CASSSDDRGQETQYF

j_call: TRBJ1-2
v_call: TRBV29-1
cdr3_aa: CSVRQDSYGYTF

j_call: TRBJ2-7
v_call: TRBV7-2
cdr3_aa: CASSFGLAGGSRREQYF

j_call: TRBJ2-5
v_call: TRBV10-2
cdr3_aa: CASSDSPVRETQYF

j_call: TRBJ1-5
v_call: TRBV3-1/TRBV3-2
cdr3_aa: CASSKDRDQPQHF

j_call: TRBJ2-7
v_call: TRBV18
cdr3_aa: CASSPIAGEEQYF

j_call: TRBJ2-5
v_call: TRBV28
cdr3_aa: CASSLTAGGTAQETQYF

j_call: TRBJ1-4
v_call: TRBV5-1
cdr3_aa: CASSAPGQSEKLFF

j_call: TRBJ2-7
v_call: TRBV28
cdr3_aa: CASLLTNTGEQYF

j_call: TRBJ1-6
v_call: TRBV5-6
cdr3_aa: CASSLDRAHSPLHF

j_call: TRBJ2-7
v_call: TRBV5-4
cdr3_aa: CASSVTGSYEQYF

j_call: TRBJ1-2
v_call: TRBV29-1
cdr3_aa: CSVEAKAGAVGYTF

j_call: TRBJ2-5
v_call: TRBV27
cdr3_aa: CASSTAGTGEETQYF

j_call: TRBJ2-7
v_call: TRBV6-2/TRBV6-3
cdr3_aa: CASSSTGRPTYEQYF

j_call: TRBJ2-3
v_call: TRBV2
cdr3_aa: CASSAGEAGGSDTQYF

j_call: TRBJ2-1
v_call: TRBV5-1
cdr3_aa: CASSLIGGSYNEQFF

j_call: TRBJ1-5
v_call: TRBV6-4
cdr3_aa: CASREGDRGLRGQPQHF

j_call: TRBJ2-6
v_call: TRBV28
cdr3_aa: CASSGLPSGANVLTF

j_call: TRBJ1-5
v_call: TRBV5-8
cdr3_aa: CASSPLRDQPQHF

j_call: TRBJ2-5
v_call: TRBV5-1
cdr3_aa: CASSGRDSSKETQYF

j_call: TRBJ2-7
v_call: TRBV28
cdr3_aa: CASSFRTDHYEQYF

j_call: TRBJ2-1
v_call: TRBV2
cdr3_aa: CASRSVNEQFF

j_call: TRBJ1-2
v_call: TRBV5-1
cdr3_aa: CASSLQGADGYTF

j_call: TRBJ2-7
v_call: TRBV19
cdr3_aa: CASSPAEDHYEQYF

j_call: TRBJ2-2
v_call: TRBV24-1
cdr3_aa: CATSDRTGWNTGELFF

j_call: TRBJ2-1
v_call: TRBV9
cdr3_aa: CASSLGDWIFNEQFF

j_call: TRBJ2-5
v_call: TRBV10-3
cdr3_aa: CAISESTEETQYF

j_call: TRBJ2-3
v_call: TRBV28
cdr3_aa: CASSLSPHRTGADTDTQYF

j_call: TRBJ2-4
v_call: TRBV5-8
cdr3_aa: CASSWGDLTKNIQYF

j_call: TRBJ2-5
v_call: TRBV6-5
cdr3_aa: CASDLEGPFQETQYF

j_call: TRBJ2-5
v_call: TRBV7-6
cdr3_aa: CASSLNVLETQYF

j_call: TRBJ2-5
v_call: TRBV9
cdr3_aa: CASSADRGQETQYF

j_call: TRBJ1-2
v_call: TRBV30
cdr3_aa: CAWSTGGGYTF

j_call: TRBJ2-5
v_call: TRBV4-1
cdr3_aa: CASSLTQGSETQYF

j_call: TRBJ2-3
v_call: TRBV3-1/TRBV3-2
cdr3_aa: CASSQSLAGSLTDTQYF

j_call: TRBJ2-2
v_call: TRBV3-1/TRBV3-2
cdr3_aa: CASSRTGWNGELFF

j_call: TRBJ2-7
v_call: TRBV12-3/TRBV12-4
cdr3_aa: CASKRQGSYEQYF

j_call: TRBJ1-4
v_call: TRBV25-1
cdr3_aa: CASSEHGGTNEKLFF

j_call: TRBJ2-7
v_call: TRBV7-9
cdr3_aa: CASSSPGQGEYEQYF

j_call: TRBJ2-1
v_call: TRBV24-1
cdr3_aa: CATSAPGEEYNEQFF

j_call: TRBJ2-2
v_call: TRBV10-3
cdr3_aa: CAIRGATGGNTGELFF

j_call: TRBJ2-2
v_call: TRBV11-3
cdr3_aa: CASSPTGLAGGRWVGELFF

j_call: TRBJ2-2
v_call: TRBV9
cdr3_aa: CASSVDLVGSSTGELFF

j_call: TRBJ2-7
v_call: TRBV7-2
cdr3_aa: CASSSLAGAAYEQYF

j_call: TRBJ2-5
v_call: TRBV6-5
cdr3_aa: CASSFGGGGETQYF

j_call: TRBJ2-1
v_call: TRBV24-1
cdr3_aa: CATSDQQGAFGDEQFF